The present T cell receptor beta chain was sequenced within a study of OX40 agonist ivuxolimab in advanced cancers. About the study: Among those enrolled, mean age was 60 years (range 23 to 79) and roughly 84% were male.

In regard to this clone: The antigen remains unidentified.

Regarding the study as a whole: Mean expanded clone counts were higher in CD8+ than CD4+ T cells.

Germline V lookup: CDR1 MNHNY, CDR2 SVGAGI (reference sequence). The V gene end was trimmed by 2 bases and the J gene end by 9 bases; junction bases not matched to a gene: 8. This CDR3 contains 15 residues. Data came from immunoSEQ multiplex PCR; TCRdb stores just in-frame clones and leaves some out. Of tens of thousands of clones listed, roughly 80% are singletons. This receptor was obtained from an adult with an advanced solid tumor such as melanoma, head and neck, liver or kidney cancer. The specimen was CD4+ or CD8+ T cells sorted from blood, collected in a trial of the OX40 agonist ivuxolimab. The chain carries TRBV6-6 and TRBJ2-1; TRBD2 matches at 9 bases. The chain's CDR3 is CASSYRLAGEVEQFF. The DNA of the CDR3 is TGTGCCAGCAGTTACCGTTTAGCGGGAGAGGTTGAGCAGTTCTTC.